The clone carrying this T cell receptor beta chain occurred a few times. TCRbeta library preparation incorporated unique molecular identifiers. In TCRdb, the PCR reads were re-called with MiXCR into one record per CDR3 protein. Among hundreds of thousands of distinct CDR3 sequences listed, 10% to 15% were seen once. The data originate from a study of T-cell reconstitution after alpha-beta-depleted transplantation in children. The V and J ends lost 4 bases and 4 bases respectively, with 16 bases between them. The CDR3 consists of 14 residues. Germline assignment: CDR1 DFQATT and CDR2 SNEGSKA (reference sequence).

The chain employs TRBV20-1 and TRBJ2-5; a possible D gene is TRBD1 (6 bases). The receptor was isolated from a human donor who donated a stem cell graft to a child with Fanconi anemia. Sequences were derived from PBMCs, sampled from the stem cell graft. CDR3 sequence (DNA): TGCAGTGCTATATCCGGGACACCTAGAGAGACCCAGTACTTC. Its translation: CSAISGTPRETQYF.